A single sample gave rise to the 21 T cell receptor beta chains below, sequenced in a study of blood T cell repertoires in COVID-19. Clones were sequenced by immunoSEQ multiplex PCR, and TCRdb holds only the in-frame ones, with some missing. The sample carries around 72,000 clones, 83% recorded once. Material for sequencing was peripheral blood. The receptors shown here come from a woman older than 75 with acute or convalescent COVID-19.

The chain joins TRBV3-1 (or the pseudogene TRBV3-2) to TRBJ2-5; TRBD2 might be the D (7 bases). The germline gives CDR1 LGHDT, CDR2 YNNKEL (reference sequence). V gave up 1 base and J gave up 5 bases, with 14 bases separating them. The CDR3 contains 15 residues. In DNA form, the CDR3 reads TGTGCCAGCAGCCAAGTGAGGGGGGGCCGGGAGACCCAGTACTTC. It yields the protein CASSQVRGGRETQYF.

The chain recombines TRBV30 with TRBJ2-1; 8 positions agree with TRBD2. This CDR3 contains 16 residues. The germline gives CDR1 GTSNPN, CDR2 SVGIG (reference sequence). The V gene end was trimmed by 1 base and the J gene end by 4 bases; junction bases not matched to a gene: 9. The CDR3 DNA is TGTGCCTGGAGTGGCCCCCGGGGGGGCTCTTACAATGAGCAGTTCTTC. It specifies CAWSGPRGGSYNEQFF. The variable domain in full, with the rest retrieved from reference TRBV30 and TRBJ2-1, is SQTIHQWPATLVQPVGSPLSLECTVEGTSNPNLYWYRQAAGRGLQLLFYSVGIGQISSEVPQNLSASRPQDRQFILSSKKLLLSDSGFYLCAWSGPRGGSYNEQFFGPGTRLTVL.

J is TRBJ2-3 and V is TRBV7-9; D is undetermined. Germline CDR1 and CDR2: SEHNR and FQNEAQ (reference sequence). This CDR3 has 14 residues. Trimming took off 5 bases at V and 2 bases at J, with 11 bases between the two ends. In nucleotides, the CDR3 is TGTGCCAGCAGCGCGCCAGGATTCACAGATACGCAGTATTTT. Protein sequence: CASSAPGFTDTQYF.

The rearrangement joins TRBV3-1 (or the pseudogene TRBV3-2) to TRBJ2-4; TRBD2 agrees at 8 bases. The CDR3 spans 17 residues. V lost 2 bases and J lost 5; bases outside the gene matches: 11. In germline, CDR1 is LGHDT, CDR2 YNNKEL (reference sequence). The CDR3 DNA reads TGTGCCAGCAGCCAAACCCCTAGGCTAGCGGGTCAAAACATTCAGTACTTC. Protein: CASSQTPRLAGQNIQYF.

This clone appeared a single time. The chain is built from TRBV14 and TRBJ1-1; D is uncertain. CDR3 size: 15 residues. The V end was cut by 5 bases, the J end by 4 bases, with 17 bases between. Germline-derived CDR1 and CDR2 are SGHDN and FVKESK. The CDR3 loop reads CASSRAVGTGTEAFF. DNA of the CDR3: TGTGCCAGCAGCAGAGCGGTGGGAACGGGCACTGAAGCTTTCTTT.

V and J are TRBV24-1 and TRBJ1-1; the D gene is possibly TRBD1 (5 bases). The CDR3 is made up of 14 amino acids. V gave up 7 bases and J gave up 4 bases, with 15 bases separating them. Germline assignment: CDR1 KGHDR and CDR2 SFDVKD. The CDR3 here is CATRETGGSTEAFF. In nucleotides, the CDR3 is TGTGCCACCAGGGAGACTGGGGGGAGCACTGAAGCTTTCTTT.

The V gene is TRBV14, the J gene TRBJ2-1; 8 bases match TRBD2. Germline values: CDR1 SGHDN, CDR2 FVKESK. The CDR3 extends over 15 amino acids. With V trimmed by 0 bases and J by 4 bases, 2 bases remained unmatched. The CDR3 DNA follows: TGTGCCAGCAGCCAAGATCGGGGGGGATACAATGAGCAGTTCTTC. Translation: CASSQDRGGYNEQFF.

The chain couples TRBV18 to TRBJ1-1, with 10 bases lining up with TRBD1. The germline gives CDR1 KGHSH, CDR2 LQKENI. The V segment lost 3 bases and the J segment 3 bases; nucleotides outside the gene matches: 7. The CDR3 has 16 residues. CDR3 DNA sequence: TGTGCCAGCTCACCGGGGACAGGGGCTGATGACACTGAAGCTTTCTTT. Translation gives CASSPGTGADDTEAFF.

This clone was counted once. This chain joins TRBV5-1 and TRBJ2-3, with TRBD2 matching 9 bases. The CDR3 is 16 residues long. The J segment lost 5 bases and the V segment lost 5 bases, leaving 12 bases of the junction unmatched. The germline CDR1 and CDR2 sequences are SGHRS and YFSETQ. The chain's CDR3 is CASRAGISGSIDTQYF. The CDR3 DNA sequence: TGCGCCAGCAGAGCTGGGATTAGCGGGAGTATAGATACGCAGTATTTT.

The chain joins TRBV29-1 to TRBJ2-2, with D possibly being TRBD1 (7 bases). The CDR3 has 13 residues. V lost 6 bases and J lost 7, with 15 bases in between. Per germline, CDR1 SQVTM and CDR2 ANQGSEA. CDR3 loop: CSVGHRGGGELFF. Written as DNA, the CDR3 is TGCAGCGTGGGGCACAGGGGAGGCGGGGAGCTGTTTTTT.

The rearrangement links TRBV5-8 to TRBJ1-5, with D tentatively TRBD1 (6 bases). CDR1 is SGHTS and CDR2 is YDEGEE in the germline V gene. There are 14 residues in the CDR3. Deletions cut 4 bases from V and 7 bases from J, with 15 bases between. The CDR3 DNA sequence: TGTGCCAGCAGCAACTACAGGGTCCACCAGCCCCAGCATTTT. It codes for CASSNYRVHQPQHF.

This chain joins TRBV9 and TRBJ2-1; 12 bases match TRBD2. The CDR3 extends over 17 amino acids. V shed 4 bases and J 9 bases; nucleotides not matched to a gene: 14. Germline V lookup: CDR1 SGDLS, CDR2 YYNGEE. The DNA of the CDR3 is TGTGCCAGCAGCACCCAGGGGCTAGCGGGAGGGAAGGGTGAGCAGTTCTTC. Translation gives CASSTQGLAGGKGEQFF.

The gene calls are TRBV5-1 and TRBJ2-2; 11 bases fit TRBD1. Germline-derived CDR1 and CDR2 are SGHRS and YFSETQ. CDR3 length equals 15 residues. V shed 4 bases, J shed 8 bases, and the junction held 7 bases outside the gene matches. The CDR3 DNA reads TGCGCCAGCAGCCTCGGACAGGGGGCGAAAGGGGAGCTGTTTTTT. Amino acid sequence: CASSLGQGAKGELFF.

The V gene is TRBV2, the J gene TRBJ2-6; the D gene is possibly TRBD1 (6 bases). Germline values: CDR1 SNHLY, CDR2 FYNNEI. Trimming pared 9 bases from V and 1 base from J, leaving 7 bases between. The CDR3 is 13 amino acids. The CDR3 region has the DNA TGTGCCAGACAGGGTTCTGGGGCCAACGTCCTGACTTTC. The encoded protein is CARQGSGANVLTF.

For the CDR3, the DNA is TGTGCCAGCATCACAGGATCTAGCAATCAGCCCCAGCATTTT. As protein: CASITGSSNQPQHF. V usage is TRBV28 and J usage is TRBJ1-5; D may be TRBD1 (5 bases). V lost 7 bases and J lost 0, with 10 bases in between. This CDR3 is 14 amino acids long. Looked up from germline, CDR1 is MDHEN and CDR2 is SYDVKM.

This clone was seen once. V and J are TRBV5-4 and TRBJ2-5; the match to TRBD1 covers 10 bases. CDR1 SGHNT and CDR2 YYREEE come from the germline V gene (reference sequence). V lost 2 bases, J lost 5 bases, and 6 bases stayed unmatched. This CDR3 is built from 15 residues. The CDR3, as DNA: TGTGCCAGCAGCTTCCCGGGACAGGGGTCGGAGACCCAGTACTTC. Protein: CASSFPGQGSETQYF.

This chain connects TRBV19 to TRBJ1-1, with 7 bases aligning to TRBD1. This CDR3 contains 16 residues. V trimming: 4 bases; J trimming: 4 bases; junction bases outside the gene matches: 12. Germline CDR1 LNHDA, CDR2 SQIVND (reference sequence). The CDR3 here is CASSTSPQGTSTEAFF. CDR3 nucleotides: TGTGCCAGTAGTACCAGCCCACAGGGGACGAGCACTGAAGCTTTCTTT. The entire variable domain, with the rest obtained from reference TRBV19 and TRBJ1-1, is as follows: DGGITQSPKYLFRKEGQNVTLSCEQNLNHDAMYWYRQDPGQGLRLIYYSQIVNDFQKGDIAEGYSVSREKKESFPLTVTSAQKNPTAFYLCASSTSPQGTSTEAFFGQGTRLTVV.

The chain joins TRBV6-1 to TRBJ1-3; no clear D gene. Germline CDR1 reads MNHNS; CDR2 reads SASEGT. Deletions cut 2 bases from V and 4 bases from J, with 15 bases between. This CDR3 contains 16 residues. CDR3 residues: CASSEWGARYGNTIYF. In DNA form, the CDR3 reads TGTGCCAGCAGTGAATGGGGAGCTCGATACGGAAACACCATATATTTT.

V is TRBV18 and J is TRBJ2-5; D remains unclear. Germline loops: CDR1 KGHSH, CDR2 LQKENI. V was pared by 6 bases and J by 5 bases, with 13 bases between. The CDR3 runs to 13 residues. The CDR3 region is CASSERQSETQYF. In DNA form, the CDR3 reads TGTGCCAGCTCGGAGAGGCAATCGGAGACCCAGTACTTC.

V gene TRBV23-1 combines with J gene TRBJ1-5; D is unresolved. TRBV23-1 is an ORF, and what it does is uncertain. V dropped 0 bases and J dropped 0 bases, with 15 bases sitting between them. The CDR3 runs 18 residues. The CDR3 DNA sequence: TGCGCCAGCAGTCAATCGGGCCCCCCCTTTTATAGCAATCAGCCCCAGCATTTT. This translates into CASSQSGPPFYSNQPQHF.

V gene TRBV2 combines with J gene TRBJ2-3; TRBD2 aligns across 9 bases. CDR1 and CDR2 from the germline V gene are SNHLY and FYNNEI. The CDR3 is 15 residues long. V dropped 4 bases and J dropped 3; count of bases not matched to a gene: 5. The CDR3 protein is CASSGAGGPTDTQYF. The CDR3 nucleotides read TGTGCCAGCAGTGGGGCGGGGGGGCCGACAGATACGCAGTATTTT.